These T cell receptor beta chains were read from a single sample in a study of regulatory T cells in long-lasting Graves disease. Each CDR3 protein gets one entry after TCRdb re-called the multiplex PCR reads with MiXCR. The sample records about 340,000 distinct CDR3 sequences, around 19% being singletons. The specimen was peripheral blood mononuclear cells (PBMCs), collected when the disease was refractory, from a patient treated with antithyroid drugs. The origin of the receptors is a female donor with Graves disease. The CDR3 runs from the conserved cysteine through the conserved F or W. Fields, in order: V gene, D gene, clone size, J gene, CDR3 protein, CDR3 DNA. The D gene is left open where the match is weak. Clone size appears in some rows only: once, few, many, or a class for an expanded clone.

TRBV11-2	TRBD2	.	TRBJ2-2	CASSFSGREHTGELFF	TGTGCCAGCAGCTTTAGCGGGAGGGAACACACCGGGGAGCTGTTTTTT
TRBV11-2	.	many	TRBJ1-5	CASSLEFDSNQPQHF	TGTGCCAGCAGCTTAGAGTTCGATAGCAATCAGCCCCAGCATTTT
TRBV20-1	.	many	TRBJ2-7	CSARDWAGTYEQYF	TGCAGTGCTAGAGATTGGGCAGGGACCTACGAGCAGTACTTC
TRBV12-5	TRBD1	.	TRBJ1-3	CASGRTDRGSGNTIYF	TGTGCTAGTGGTCGAACCGACAGGGGCTCTGGAAACACCATATATTTT
TRBV3-1	.	.	TRBJ2-3	CASSGGIGASTDTQYF	TGTGCCAGCAGCGGGGGAATTGGGGCTAGCACAGATACGCAGTATTTT
TRBV5-5	TRBD1	few	TRBJ2-7	CASSGSGGFYF	TGTGCCAGCAGCGGATCAGGGGGTTTTTACTTC
TRBV7-2	.	few	TRBJ2-1	CASSRSGVGPYNEQFF	TGTGCCAGCAGCCGCTCTGGTGTGGGGCCCTACAATGAGCAGTTCTTC
TRBV5-1	.	few	TRBJ1-1	CASSPGPMNTEAFF	TGCGCCAGCAGCCCGGGACCCATGAACACTGAAGCTTTCTTT
TRBV29-1	.	many	TRBJ1-2	CSVVEGYTF	TGCAGCGTTGTGGAAGGCTACACCTTC
TRBV7-9	TRBD1	few	TRBJ1-1	CASSITGGMTEAFF	TGTGCCAGCAGCATTACAGGGGGCATGACTGAAGCTTTCTTT
TRBV6-2/TRBV6-3	.	many	TRBJ1-2	CASSLQGRGYTF	TGTGCCAGCAGTTTGCAGGGTAGAGGCTACACCTTC
TRBV6-2/TRBV6-3	.	many	TRBJ2-5	CASSYVGETQYF	TGTGCCAGCAGTTACGTAGGGGAGACCCAGTACTTC
TRBV7-2	.	few	TRBJ1-5	CASSANPVLQQPQHF	TGTGCCAGCAGCGCTAATCCCGTTCTTCAGCAGCCCCAGCATTTT
TRBV6-5	.	many	TRBJ1-2	CASSYSSRGGLDGYTF	TGTGCCAGCAGTTACTCGAGCCGTGGGGGGCTCGATGGCTACACCTTC
TRBV12-3/TRBV12-4	TRBD2	few	TRBJ2-1	CASRSGTSAYNEQFF	TGTGCCAGCAGATCCGGGACTAGCGCGTACAATGAGCAGTTCTTC
TRBV12-5	.	many	TRBJ2-5	CASGNQGGETQYF	TGTGCTAGTGGCAACCAGGGTGGCGAGACCCAGTACTTC
TRBV4-1	.	.	TRBJ1-6	CASSPQGRTSPLHF	TGCGCCAGCAGCCCCCAGGGGAGAACTTCACCCCTCCACTTT
TRBV12-5	.	many	TRBJ1-2	CASGFSPDFLQEGYGYTF	TGTGCTAGTGGTTTTTCGCCAGACTTTCTCCAGGAGGGCTATGGCTACACCTTC
TRBV12-3/TRBV12-4	.	many	TRBJ1-5	CASSSRYQPQHF	TGTGCCAGCAGTTCACGATATCAGCCCCAGCATTTT
TRBV20-1	TRBD2	.	TRBJ2-7	CSAPKRLAGGPYEQYF	TGCAGTGCTCCGAAGCGGCTAGCGGGAGGGCCTTACGAGCAGTACTTC
TRBV4-1	.	few	TRBJ2-7	CASSQDGWLYEQYF	TGCGCCAGCAGCCAAGACGGCTGGCTTTACGAGCAGTACTTC
TRBV12-5	.	many	TRBJ2-7	CASGLALRTYPDYEQYF	TGTGCTAGTGGTTTGGCCCTCCGGACATACCCAGACTACGAGCAGTACTTC
TRBV27	.	many	TRBJ1-2	CASSFRDGVNYGYTF	TGTGCCAGCAGTTTCCGGGACGGGGTTAACTATGGCTACACCTTC
TRBV3-1	.	many	TRBJ1-6	CASSQDIQGSPLHF	TGTGCCAGCAGCCAGGACATTCAAGGTTCACCCCTCCACTTT
TRBV12-3/TRBV12-4	.	.	TRBJ1-2	CASSLGAGHCGYTF	TGTGCCAGCAGTTTAGGCGCAGGGCACTGTGGCTACACCTTC
TRBV20-1	.	.	TRBJ2-2	CSARVCGELFF	TGCAGTGCTAGGGTCTGCGGGGAGCTGTTTTTT
TRBV12-3/TRBV12-4	.	.	TRBJ2-7	CASTPQGTSYEQYF	TGTGCCAGCACCCCACAGGGTACGTCCTACGAGCAGTACTTC
TRBV11-2	TRBD1	many	TRBJ1-1	CASSLRTGGFTEAFF	TGTGCCAGCAGCCTCCGGACAGGGGGGTTCACTGAAGCTTTCTTT
TRBV10-2	.	many	TRBJ1-5	CASSETARTQPQHF	TGCGCCAGCAGTGAGACCGCACGGACTCAGCCCCAGCATTTT
TRBV20-1	.	many	TRBJ1-5	CSAPPAAAQPQHF	TGCAGTGCGCCCCCGGCGGCAGCGCAGCCCCAGCATTTT
TRBV19	TRBD2	few	TRBJ2-2	CASRREVYGELFF	TGTGCCAGTAGGCGGGAGGTCTACGGGGAGCTGTTTTTT
TRBV20-1	.	.	TRBJ2-7	CSARGAAPYEQYF	TGCAGTGCGCGGGGAGCGGCCCCCTACGAGCAGTACTTC
TRBV4-1	TRBD1	.	TRBJ1-2	CASSQNPGQANYGYTF	TGCGCCAGCAGCCAAAATCCGGGACAGGCTAACTATGGCTACACCTTC
TRBV27	TRBD2	few	TRBJ2-2	CASSFSPGLASVGELFF	TGTGCCAGCAGTTTCTCACCGGGACTAGCGTCGGTCGGGGAGCTGTTTTTT
TRBV4-3	TRBD2	.	TRBJ2-7	CASSQPGLAGGPGEQYF	TGCGCCAGCAGCCAACCGGGACTAGCGGGGGGGCCGGGAGAGCAGTACTTC
TRBV4-1	TRBD2	.	TRBJ2-4	CASSQGLAGGSAKNIQYF	TGCGCCAGCAGCCAAGGACTAGCGGGAGGGAGTGCCAAAAACATTCAGTACTTC
TRBV2	.	many	TRBJ1-6	CASRISVDSPLHF	TGTGCCAGCAGAATCTCAGTAGATTCACCCCTCCACTTT
TRBV7-3	.	.	TRBJ2-1	CASSSGAGNEQFF	TGTGCCAGCAGCTCAGGGGCAGGAAATGAGCAGTTCTTC
TRBV2	.	many	TRBJ2-5	CASSEWGKETQYF	TGTGCCAGCTCGGAATGGGGGAAAGAGACCCAGTACTTC
TRBV11-2	TRBD1	.	TRBJ1-1	CASSLEGTGMDTEAFF	TGTGCCAGCAGCTTAGAGGGGACAGGCATGGACACTGAAGCTTTCTTT
TRBV28	TRBD1	many	TRBJ1-1	CASSPPGTGLMNTEAFF	TGTGCCAGCAGTCCGCCCGGGACAGGATTGATGAACACTGAAGCTTTCTTT
TRBV11-2	.	few	TRBJ2-7	CASSLLGQGTYEQYF	TGTGCCAGCAGCTTACTAGGGCAGGGGACCTACGAGCAGTACTTC
TRBV3-1	.	many	TRBJ2-7	CASSQRGSSYEQYF	TGTGCCAGCAGCCAAAGGGGTAGCTCCTACGAGCAGTACTTC
TRBV6-5	.	few	TRBJ2-7	CASSYRSHAYEQYF	TGTGCCAGCAGTTACAGGAGCCATGCCTACGAGCAGTACTTC
TRBV7-6	.	few	TRBJ2-7	CASSAREPSGQYF	TGTGCCAGCAGCGCCCGGGAGCCTTCAGGGCAGTACTTC
TRBV29-1	.	many	TRBJ2-5	CSVDRGLGETQYF	TGCAGCGTTGATAGGGGCCTGGGAGAGACCCAGTACTTC
TRBV20-1	TRBD2	.	TRBJ2-7	CSARLAGVPFSYEQYF	TGCAGTGCCAGACTAGCGGGAGTCCCATTCTCCTACGAGCAGTACTTC
TRBV4-1	.	few	TRBJ1-2	CASTSGGGSYGYTF	TGCGCCAGCACCTCCGGGGGGGGGAGCTATGGCTACACCTTC
TRBV19	.	few	TRBJ1-6	CASSIISDWNSPLHF	TGTGCCAGTAGTATAATAAGTGATTGGAATTCACCCCTCCACTTT
TRBV6-1	TRBD1	many	TRBJ1-1	CASSPRDSVYTEAFF	TGTGCCAGCAGTCCTCGGGACAGCGTTTACACTGAAGCTTTCTTT
TRBV20-1	.	.	TRBJ2-5	CSARRVGGETQYF	TGCAGTGCCAGAAGGGTGGGTGGAGAGACCCAGTACTTC
TRBV10-3	.	many	TRBJ1-1	CAISESGQGYTEAFF	TGTGCCATCAGTGAGTCGGGGCAGGGGTACACTGAAGCTTTCTTT